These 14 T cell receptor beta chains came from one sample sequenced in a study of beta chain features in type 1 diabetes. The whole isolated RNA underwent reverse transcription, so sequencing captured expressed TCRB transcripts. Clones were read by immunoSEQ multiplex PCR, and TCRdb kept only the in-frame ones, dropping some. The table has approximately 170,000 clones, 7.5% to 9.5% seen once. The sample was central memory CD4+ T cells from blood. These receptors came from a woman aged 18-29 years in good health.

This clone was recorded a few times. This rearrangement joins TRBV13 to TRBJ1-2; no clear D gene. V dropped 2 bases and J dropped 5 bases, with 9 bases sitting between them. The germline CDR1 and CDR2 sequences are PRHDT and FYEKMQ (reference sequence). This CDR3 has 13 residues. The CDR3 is CASSLTGVYGYTF. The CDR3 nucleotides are TGTGCCAGCAGCTTAACGGGTGTATATGGCTACACCTTC.

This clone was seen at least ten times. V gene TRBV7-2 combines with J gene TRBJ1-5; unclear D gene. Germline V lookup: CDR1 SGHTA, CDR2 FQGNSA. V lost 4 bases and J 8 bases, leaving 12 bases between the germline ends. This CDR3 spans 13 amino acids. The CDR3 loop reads CASSSEIAEPQHF. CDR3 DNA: TGTGCCAGCAGCTCGGAGATAGCGGAGCCCCAGCATTTT.

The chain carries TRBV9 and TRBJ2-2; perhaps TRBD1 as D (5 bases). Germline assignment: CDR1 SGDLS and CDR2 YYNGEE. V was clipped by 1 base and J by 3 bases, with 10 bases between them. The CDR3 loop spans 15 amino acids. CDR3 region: CASSVSGHYTGELFF. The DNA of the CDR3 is TGTGCCAGCAGCGTATCTGGACACTACACCGGGGAGCTGTTTTTT.

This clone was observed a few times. CDR3 amino acids: CASSPGTGEDKNIQYF. CDR3 in DNA: TGTGCCAGCAGTCCCGGGACAGGGGAGGACAAAAACATTCAGTACTTC. V and J are TRBV7-3 and TRBJ2-4; 10 bases map to TRBD1. This CDR3 has 16 residues. In germline, CDR1 is SGHTA, CDR2 FQGTGA. V lost 6 bases, J lost 3 bases, and 8 bases stayed unmatched.

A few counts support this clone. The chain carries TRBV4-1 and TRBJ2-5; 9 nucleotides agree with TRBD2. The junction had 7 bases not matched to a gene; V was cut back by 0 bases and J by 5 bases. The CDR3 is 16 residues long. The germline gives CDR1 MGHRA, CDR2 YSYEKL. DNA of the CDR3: TGCGCCAGCAGCCAAGAGGGGACTAGCAGCGTGGAGACCCAGTACTTC. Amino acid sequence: CASSQEGTSSVETQYF.

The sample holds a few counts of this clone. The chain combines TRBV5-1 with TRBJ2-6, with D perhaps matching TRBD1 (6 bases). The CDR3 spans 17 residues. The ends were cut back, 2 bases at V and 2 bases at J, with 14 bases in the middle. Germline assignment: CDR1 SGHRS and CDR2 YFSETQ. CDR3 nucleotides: TGCGCCAGCAGCTTACAGGGTGTTTCTCCTGGGGCCAACGTCCTGACTTTC. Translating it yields CASSLQGVSPGANVLTF.

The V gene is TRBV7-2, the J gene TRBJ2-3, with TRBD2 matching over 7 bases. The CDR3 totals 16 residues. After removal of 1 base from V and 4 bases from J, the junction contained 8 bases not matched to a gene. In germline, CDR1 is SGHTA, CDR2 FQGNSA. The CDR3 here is CASSLGSGRGADTQYF. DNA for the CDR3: TGTGCCAGCAGCTTAGGGTCAGGACGGGGGGCAGATACGCAGTATTTT.

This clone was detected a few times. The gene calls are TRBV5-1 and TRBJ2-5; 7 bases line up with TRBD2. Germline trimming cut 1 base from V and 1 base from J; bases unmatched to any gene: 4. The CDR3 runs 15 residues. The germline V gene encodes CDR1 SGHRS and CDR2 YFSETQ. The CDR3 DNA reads TGCGCCAGCAGCTTGTGGGCGGGAGTCCAAGAGACCCAGTACTTC. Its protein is CASSLWAGVQETQYF.

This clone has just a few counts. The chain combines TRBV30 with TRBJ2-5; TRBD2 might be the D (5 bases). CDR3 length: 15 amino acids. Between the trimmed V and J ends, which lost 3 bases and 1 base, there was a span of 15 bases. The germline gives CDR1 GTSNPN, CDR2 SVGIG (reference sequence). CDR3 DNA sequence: TGTGCCTGGAGCCAGGAGCTGGGAGTCCAAGAGACCCAGTACTTC. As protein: CAWSQELGVQETQYF.

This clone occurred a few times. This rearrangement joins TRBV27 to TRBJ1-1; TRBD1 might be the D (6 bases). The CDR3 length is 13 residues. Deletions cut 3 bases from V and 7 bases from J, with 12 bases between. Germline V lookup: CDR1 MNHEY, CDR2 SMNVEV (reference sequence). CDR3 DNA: TGTGCCAGCAGTTTTCATGGGGGCAATGAAGCTTTCTTT. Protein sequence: CASSFHGGNEAFF.

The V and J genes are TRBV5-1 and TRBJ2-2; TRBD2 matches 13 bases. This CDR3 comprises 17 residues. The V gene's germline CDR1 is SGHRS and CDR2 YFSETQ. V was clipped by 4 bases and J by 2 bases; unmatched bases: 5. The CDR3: CASSPTSGRYNTGELFF. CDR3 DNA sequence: TGCGCCAGCAGCCCGACTAGCGGGAGGTACAACACCGGGGAGCTGTTTTTT. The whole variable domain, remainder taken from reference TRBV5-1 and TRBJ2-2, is KAGVTQTPRYLIKTRGQQVTLSCSPISGHRSVSWYQQTPGQGLQFLFEYFSETQRNKGNFPGRFSGRQFSNSRSEMNVSTLELGDSALYLCASSPTSGRYNTGELFFGEGSRLTVL.

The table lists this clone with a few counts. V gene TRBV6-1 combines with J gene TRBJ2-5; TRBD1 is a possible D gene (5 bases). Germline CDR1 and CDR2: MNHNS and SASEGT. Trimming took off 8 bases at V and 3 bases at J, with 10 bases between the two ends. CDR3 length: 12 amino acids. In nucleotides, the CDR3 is TGTGCCAGCCAGACAGTCAAAGAGACCCAGTACTTC. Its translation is CASQTVKETQYF.

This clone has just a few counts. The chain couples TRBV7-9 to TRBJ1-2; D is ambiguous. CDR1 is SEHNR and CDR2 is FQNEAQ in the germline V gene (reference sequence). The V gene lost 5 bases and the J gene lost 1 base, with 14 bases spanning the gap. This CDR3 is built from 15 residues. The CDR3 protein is CASSLAQGGNYGYTF. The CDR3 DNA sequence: TGTGCCAGCAGCCTCGCCCAAGGCGGTAACTATGGCTACACCTTC.

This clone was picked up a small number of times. The CDR3 spells CASSPRGRGVTDTQYF. The CDR3 nucleotides read TGTGCCAGCAGCCCAAGGGGGAGAGGGGTCACAGATACGCAGTATTTT. This chain connects TRBV7-2 to TRBJ2-3, with a weak D call TRBD1 (6 bases). Per the germline V gene, CDR1 is SGHTA and CDR2 is FQGNSA. The CDR3 is 16 residues long. Trimming took 5 bases from V and 2 from J, leaving 17 bases between them.